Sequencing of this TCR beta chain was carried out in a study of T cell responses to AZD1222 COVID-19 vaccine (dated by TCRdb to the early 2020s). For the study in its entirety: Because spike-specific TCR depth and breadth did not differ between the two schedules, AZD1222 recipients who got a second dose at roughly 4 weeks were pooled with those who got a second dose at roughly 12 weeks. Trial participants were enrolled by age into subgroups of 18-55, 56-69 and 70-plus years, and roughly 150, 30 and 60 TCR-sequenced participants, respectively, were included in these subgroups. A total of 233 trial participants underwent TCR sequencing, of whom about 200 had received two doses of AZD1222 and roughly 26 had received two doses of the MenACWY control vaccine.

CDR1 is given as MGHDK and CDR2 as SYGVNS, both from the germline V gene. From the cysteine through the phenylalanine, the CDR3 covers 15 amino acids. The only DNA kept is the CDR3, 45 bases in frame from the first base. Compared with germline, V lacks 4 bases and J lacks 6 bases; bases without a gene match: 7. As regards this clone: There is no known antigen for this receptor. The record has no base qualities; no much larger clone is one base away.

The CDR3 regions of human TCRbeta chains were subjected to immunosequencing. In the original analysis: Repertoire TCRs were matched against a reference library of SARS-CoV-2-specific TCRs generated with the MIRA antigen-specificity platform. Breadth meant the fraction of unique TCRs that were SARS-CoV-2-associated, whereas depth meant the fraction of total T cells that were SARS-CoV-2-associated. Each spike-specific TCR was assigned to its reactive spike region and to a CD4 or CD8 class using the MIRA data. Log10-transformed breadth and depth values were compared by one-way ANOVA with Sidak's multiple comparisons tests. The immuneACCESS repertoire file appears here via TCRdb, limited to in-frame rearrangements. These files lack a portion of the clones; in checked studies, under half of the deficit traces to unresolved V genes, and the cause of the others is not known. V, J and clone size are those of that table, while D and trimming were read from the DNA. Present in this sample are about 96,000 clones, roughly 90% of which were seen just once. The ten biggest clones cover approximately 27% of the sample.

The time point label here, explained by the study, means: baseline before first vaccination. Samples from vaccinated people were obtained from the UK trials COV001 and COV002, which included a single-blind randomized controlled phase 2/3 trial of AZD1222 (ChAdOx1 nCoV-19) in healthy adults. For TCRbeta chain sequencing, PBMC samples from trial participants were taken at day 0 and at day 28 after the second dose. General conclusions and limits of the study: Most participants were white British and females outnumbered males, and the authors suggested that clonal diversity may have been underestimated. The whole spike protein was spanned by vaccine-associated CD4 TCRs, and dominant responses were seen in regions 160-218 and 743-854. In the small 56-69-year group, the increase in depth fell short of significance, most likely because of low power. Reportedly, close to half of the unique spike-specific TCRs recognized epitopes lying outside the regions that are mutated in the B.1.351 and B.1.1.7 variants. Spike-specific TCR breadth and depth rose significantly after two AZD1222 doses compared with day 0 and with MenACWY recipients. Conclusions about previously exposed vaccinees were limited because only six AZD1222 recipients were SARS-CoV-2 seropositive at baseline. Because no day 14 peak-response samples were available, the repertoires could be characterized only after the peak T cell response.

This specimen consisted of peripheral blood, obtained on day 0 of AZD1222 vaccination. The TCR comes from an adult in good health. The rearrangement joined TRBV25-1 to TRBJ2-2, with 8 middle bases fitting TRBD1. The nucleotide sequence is TGTGCCAGCAGTGCCTCGGACAGGGCCGCCGGGGAGCTGTTTTTT. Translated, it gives CASSASDRAAGELFF.